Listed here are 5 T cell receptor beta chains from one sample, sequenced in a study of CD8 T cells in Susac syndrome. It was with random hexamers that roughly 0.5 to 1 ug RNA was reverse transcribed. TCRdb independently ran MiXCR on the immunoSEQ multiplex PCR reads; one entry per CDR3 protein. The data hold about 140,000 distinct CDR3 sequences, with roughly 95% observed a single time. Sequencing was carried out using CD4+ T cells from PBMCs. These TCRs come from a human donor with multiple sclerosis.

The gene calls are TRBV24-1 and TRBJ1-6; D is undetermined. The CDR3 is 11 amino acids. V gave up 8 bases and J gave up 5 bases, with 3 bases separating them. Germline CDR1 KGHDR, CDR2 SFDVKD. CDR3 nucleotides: TGTGCCACCAATCATAATTCACCCCTCCACTTT. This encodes CATNHNSPLHF.

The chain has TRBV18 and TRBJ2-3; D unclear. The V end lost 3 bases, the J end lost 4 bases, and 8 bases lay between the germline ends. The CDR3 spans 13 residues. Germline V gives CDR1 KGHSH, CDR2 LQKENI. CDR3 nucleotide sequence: TGTGCCAGCTCACCTGGGGTTTCAGATACGCAGTATTTT. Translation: CASSPGVSDTQYF.

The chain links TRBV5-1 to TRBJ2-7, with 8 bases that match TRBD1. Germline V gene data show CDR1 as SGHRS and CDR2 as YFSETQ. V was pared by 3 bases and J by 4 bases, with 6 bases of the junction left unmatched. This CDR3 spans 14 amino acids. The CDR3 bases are TGCGCCAGCAGCTCCGGACAGGGAGATTACGAGCAGTACTTC. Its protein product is CASSSGQGDYEQYF.

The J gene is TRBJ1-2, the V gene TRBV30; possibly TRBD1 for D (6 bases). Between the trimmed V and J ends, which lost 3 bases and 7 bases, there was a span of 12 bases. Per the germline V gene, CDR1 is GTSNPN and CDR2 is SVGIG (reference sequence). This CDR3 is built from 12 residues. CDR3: CAWSVPGAGYTF. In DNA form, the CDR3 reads TGTGCCTGGAGCGTTCCAGGGGCTGGCTACACCTTC.

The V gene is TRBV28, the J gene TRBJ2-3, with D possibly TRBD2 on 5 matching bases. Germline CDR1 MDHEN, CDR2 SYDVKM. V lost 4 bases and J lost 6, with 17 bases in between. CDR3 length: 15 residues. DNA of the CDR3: TGTGCCAGCAGTTCGACTCCGGGGAATATGGATACGCAGTATTTT. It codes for CASSSTPGNMDTQYF.